This T cell receptor beta chain comes out of a study of shared clonotypes between healthy human individuals. At the level of the study: Each donor had three CD4 naive, three CD4 memory, two CD8 naive and one CD8 memory plate.

V gave up 5 bases and J gave up 1 base; unmatched junction bases: 6. The CDR3 is made up of 16 amino acids. CDR1 and CDR2 from the germline V gene are SEHNR and FQNEAQ (reference sequence). Naivety among CD8 cells was defined by CD45RO negativity and positive CCR7 selection, thereby excluding terminally differentiated effector memory CD45RA+ cells. Several immunoSEQ 96-well plates shared each subset's DNA, each plate a replicate. Data came from immunoSEQ multiplex PCR; TCRdb stores just in-frame clones and leaves some out. The sample includes millions of clones, roughly 95% of them seen just once. This receptor was identified in a man in his late teens or twenties in good health. The sample consisted of naive CD8+ T cells sorted from blood. The chain uses TRBV7-9 and TRBJ1-5; TRBD1 matches 9 bases. The CDR3 reads CASSRGGTGSNQPQHF. CDR3 bases: TGTGCCAGCAGCCGCGGCGGGACAGGGAGCAATCAGCCCCAGCATTTT.